The next 14 T cell receptor beta chains were all read from a single sample in a study of lymphopenia after photon versus proton radiotherapy. The data were produced by immunoSEQ multiplex PCR, yet TCRdb's version contains in-frame clones alone and is incomplete. The sample consists of 70,000 or so clones, 85% to 95% of them appearing once. Material: peripheral blood, obtained from a patient treated with photon-based radiotherapy. The source is a woman aged 40 to 49 with cholangiocarcinoma.

The CDR3 DNA follows: TGTGCCAGCAGTCAGGACAGTTATGGCTACACCTTC. This encodes CASSQDSYGYTF. This chain connects TRBV9 to TRBJ1-2; TRBD1 is a possible D gene (6 bases). The V and J ends lost 5 bases and 5 bases respectively, with 10 bases between them. Germline V gene data show CDR1 as SGDLS and CDR2 as YYNGEE. The CDR3 is 12 amino acids.

The V gene is TRBV28, the J gene TRBJ1-2; D remains unclear. CDR1 and CDR2 (germline): MDHEN, SYDVKM. The V end was cut by 3 bases, the J end by 6 bases, with 14 bases between. CDR3 length: 14 residues. CDR3 loop: CASSFRRFPDGYTF. In nucleotides, the CDR3 is TGTGCCAGCAGTTTTAGGAGGTTCCCGGATGGCTACACCTTC.

The rearrangement uses TRBV25-1 and TRBJ1-2; TRBD1 matches at 8 bases. Germline values: CDR1 MGHDK, CDR2 SYGVNS. The ends lost 2 bases at V and 4 bases at J; junction bases unmatched: 6. This CDR3 contains 15 residues. The CDR3 loop reads CASSERDRGFYGYTF. The CDR3 DNA is TGTGCCAGCAGTGAACGCGACAGGGGATTCTATGGCTACACCTTC.

The chain employs TRBV10-3 and TRBJ1-1; D not certain. Germline V gene sequence: CDR1 ENHRY, CDR2 SYGVKD. Trimming left V 7 bases short and J 1 base short, with 13 bases between. The CDR3 covers 14 residues. The CDR3 coding sequence is TGTGCCATCACTCGGGATAACGGGAACACTGAAGCTTTCTTT. It yields the protein CAITRDNGNTEAFF.

V gene TRBV5-8 combines with J gene TRBJ1-1; 9 nucleotides match TRBD1. Looked up from germline, CDR1 is SGHTS and CDR2 is YDEGEE. Losses at the gene ends were 0 bases for V and 4 bases for J; bases not matched to a gene: 4. The CDR3 has 15 amino acids. The CDR3 DNA sequence: TGTGCCAGCAGCTTGGTTTTGACAGGGGGCACTGAAGCTTTCTTT. Translated, it gives CASSLVLTGGTEAFF.

This chain joins TRBV5-1 and TRBJ1-2; D is undetermined. Trimming shortened V by 0 bases and J by 5 bases, and 11 bases separated the two germline ends. Germline V gene data show CDR1 as SGHRS and CDR2 as YFSETQ. The CDR3 consists of 14 residues. The chain's CDR3 is CASSLGTGGYGYTF. For the CDR3, the DNA is TGCGCCAGCAGCTTGGGGACCGGAGGGTATGGCTACACCTTC.

The J gene is TRBJ2-5, the V gene TRBV19, with 9 bases that match TRBD2. Looked up from germline, CDR1 is LNHDA and CDR2 is SQIVND (reference sequence). CDR3 length: 14 amino acids. Trimming cost V 0 bases and J 4 bases; bases outside gene matches: 0. CDR3 protein: CASSIDSGGETQYF. CDR3 coding DNA: TGTGCCAGTAGTATAGATAGCGGGGGAGAGACCCAGTACTTC.

This clone showed up just once. The rearrangement uses TRBV6-1 and TRBJ1-3; D is ambiguous. This CDR3 contains 16 residues. V shed 1 base and J shed 0 bases, with 10 bases lying between them. Per germline, CDR1 MNHNS and CDR2 SASEGT. The CDR3 is CASSEGSAISGNTIYF. The DNA of the CDR3 is TGTGCCAGCAGTGAAGGTTCGGCGATCTCTGGAAACACCATATATTTT.

J is TRBJ2-3 and V is TRBV28; TRBD2 might be the D (7 bases). Germline V CDR1 and CDR2: MDHEN, SYDVKM. CDR3 size: 16 residues. V was pared by 0 bases and J by 1 base, with 11 bases between. The CDR3 protein is CASSLWGGPRTDTQYF. CDR3 nucleotide sequence: TGTGCCAGCAGTTTATGGGGGGGGCCCCGCACAGATACGCAGTATTTT.

The chain links TRBV5-1 to TRBJ1-5; 7 bases line up with TRBD1. Germline lookup yields CDR1 SGHRS and CDR2 YFSETQ. CDR3 length: 14 residues. The V and J ends lost 4 bases and 4 bases, in that order; junction bases with no gene match: 5. CDR3 sequence (DNA): TGCGCCAGCAGCCCCGGACAGGAGAATCAGCCCCAGCATTTT. Protein sequence: CASSPGQENQPQHF.

This clone was seen a handful of times. The chain carries TRBV4-3 and TRBJ2-7, with TRBD2 matching 7 bases. The J segment lost 7 bases and the V segment lost 0 bases, leaving 6 bases of the junction unmatched. CDR1 is LGHNA and CDR2 is YSLEER in the germline V gene. The CDR3 totals 14 residues. CDR3 protein: CASSQEGRAGEQYF. Here the CDR3 DNA reads TGCGCCAGCAGCCAAGAGGGGAGGGCGGGGGAGCAGTACTTC.

V and J are TRBV5-5 and TRBJ1-2; D gene unclear. The CDR3 runs to 13 residues. The V gene's germline CDR1 is SGHKS and CDR2 YYEKEE (reference sequence). Deletions cut 1 base from V and 6 bases from J, with 10 bases between. The CDR3 loop is CASSLQGPNGYTF. The CDR3 DNA follows: TGTGCCAGCAGCTTGCAAGGTCCGAATGGCTACACCTTC.

The rearrangement links TRBV19 to TRBJ1-5; TRBD1 agrees at 8 bases. V dropped 6 bases and J dropped 9; count of bases not matched to a gene: 10. Germline CDR1 is LNHDA and CDR2 is SQIVND (reference sequence). The length of the CDR3 is 14 residues. CDR3 sequence: CASRSDRASGPQHF. The CDR3 DNA reads as TGTGCCAGTAGATCGGACAGGGCAAGCGGGCCCCAGCATTTT. Full variable domain (outside the CDR3, taken from reference TRBV19 and TRBJ1-5): DGGITQSPKYLFRKEGQNVTLSCEQNLNHDAMYWYRQDPGQGLRLIYYSQIVNDFQKGDIAEGYSVSREKKESFPLTVTSAQKNPTAFYLCASRSDRASGPQHFGDGTRLSIL.

This clone was detected a few times. V gene TRBV19 combines with J gene TRBJ1-5; TRBD1 is a possible D gene (5 bases). V lost 7 bases, J lost 0 bases, and 13 bases lay in between. This CDR3 spans 15 amino acids. Looked up from germline, CDR1 is LNHDA and CDR2 is SQIVND (reference sequence). CDR3 bases: TGTGCCAGTATATTCGACAGAAATAGCAATCAGCCCCAGCATTTT. The encoded protein is CASIFDRNSNQPQHF.